This section outlines one T cell receptor beta chain sequence together with its context. Its specificity is not known. Trimming took off 1 base at V and 9 bases at J, with 16 bases between the two ends. Germline CDR1 and CDR2: MGHDK and SYGVNS. The CDR3 spans 15 residues. The source of the sample is a study of post-analysis software for immune sequencing data. Study observations and caveats: Elevated frequency relative to controls characterized 4 or 5 TRBV segments in patients, TRBV5-6, TRBV5-1 and TRBV20-1 among them.

The authors incorporated unique molecular identifiers into the TCR beta cDNA libraries. Each CDR3 protein is one row after TCRdb ran MiXCR on the PCR reads. Among 700,000 to 800,000 distinct CDR3 sequences, 25% to 30% were seen once, and the ten largest hold around 0.6%. What was sequenced was blood. The V call is TRBV25-1, the J call TRBJ2-1, with D possibly matching TRBD2 (6 bases). This clonotype was sampled from a girl aged 5-17 years with multiple sclerosis. The CDR3 sequence is CASSESGVRGGEQFF. CDR3 nucleotide sequence: TGTGCCAGCAGTGAATCGGGTGTTCGGGGAGGTGAGCAGTTCTTC.